This entry lists 26 T cell receptor beta chains sequenced from one sample in a study of blood T cell repertoires in COVID-19. Clones were sequenced by immunoSEQ multiplex PCR, and TCRdb holds only the in-frame ones, with some missing. The repertoire has 400,000 to 500,000 clones, 88% of them found once; the top ten carry about 1.4%. The sequenced sample was PBMCs or T cells enriched from blood (not recorded which). Receptors were obtained from a woman between 18 and 29 years old who had been exposed to COVID-19.

The chain couples TRBV18 to TRBJ2-1; maybe TRBD2 (6 bases). Germline CDR1 reads KGHSH; CDR2 reads LQKENI. Trimming removed 3 bases at V and 3 bases at J, with 9 bases between. CDR3 length equals 14 residues. As DNA, the CDR3 is TGTGCCAGCTCACCTCGGCGGGACTACAATGAGCAGTTCTTC. It translates to CASSPRRDYNEQFF.

V gene TRBV3-1 (or the pseudogene TRBV3-2) combines with J gene TRBJ1-1, with D perhaps matching TRBD1 (6 bases). V lost 3 bases and J lost 0, with 17 bases in between. The CDR3 contains 17 residues. CDR1 LGHDT and CDR2 YNNKEL come from the germline V gene (reference sequence). The CDR3 loop is CASSHAIGGYMNTEAFF. As DNA, the CDR3 is TGTGCCAGCAGCCACGCGATAGGGGGATACATGAACACTGAAGCTTTCTTT.

This clone came up once. The chain couples TRBV14 to TRBJ2-1, with 10 bases lining up with TRBD2. The CDR3 contains 14 residues. Germline V lookup: CDR1 SGHDN, CDR2 FVKESK. Germline trimming cut 7 bases from V and 7 bases from J; bases unmatched to any gene: 7. This CDR3 is CASKSTSGHNEQFF. Here the CDR3 DNA reads TGTGCCAGCAAGTCGACTAGCGGGCATAATGAGCAGTTCTTC.

V is TRBV4-1 and J is TRBJ2-7; D is possibly TRBD1 (5 bases). V was cut by 3 bases and J by 0 bases, with 9 bases left in between. From germline, CDR1 is MGHRA and CDR2 YSYEKL. CDR3 length equals 14 residues. Here the CDR3 reads CASSHWGSSYEQYF. The CDR3 nucleotides read TGCGCCAGCAGCCACTGGGGCAGCTCCTACGAGCAGTACTTC.

The V and J genes are TRBV5-1 and TRBJ1-4; 10 nucleotides agree with TRBD1. Unmatched junction bases numbered 9, after V lost 4 bases and J lost 6 bases. There are 16 residues in the CDR3. Germline V gives CDR1 SGHRS, CDR2 YFSETQ. Here the CDR3 reads CASSPRQGAAYEKLFF. The CDR3 coding sequence is TGCGCCAGCAGCCCGAGACAGGGGGCGGCATATGAAAAACTGTTTTTT.

V usage is TRBV20-1 and J usage is TRBJ2-7; D not certain. Per germline, CDR1 DFQATT and CDR2 SNEGSKA (reference sequence). Trimming pared 3 bases from V and 2 bases from J, leaving 5 bases between. The CDR3 is 11 amino acids. CDR3 nucleotides: TGCAGTGCTAGTTCTACCTACGAGCAGTACTTC. Residues: CSASSTYEQYF.

J is TRBJ2-5 and V is TRBV27; 7 bases are shared with TRBD2. The V and J ends lost 6 bases and 2 bases, in that order; junction bases with no gene match: 3. Germline CDR1 MNHEY, CDR2 SMNVEV (reference sequence). CDR3 length equals 13 residues. For the CDR3, the DNA is TGTGCCAGCAGAAAGCGGGGTCAAGAGACCCAGTACTTC. Amino acid sequence: CASRKRGQETQYF.

V and J are TRBV18 and TRBJ1-2, with 8 bases lining up with TRBD1. J gave up 1 base and V 4 bases, and 5 bases lay outside the gene matches. This CDR3 has 15 residues. Germline V gene lookup returns CDR1 KGHSH and CDR2 LQKENI. CDR3 amino acids: CASSLGTGNNYGYTF. The CDR3 bases are TGTGCCAGCTCACTAGGGACAGGAAATAACTATGGCTACACCTTC.

The chain employs TRBV5-6 and TRBJ2-1, with a tentative D call TRBD1 (5 bases). The V end lost 1 base, the J end lost 1 base, and 6 bases lay between the germline ends. Germline CDR1 SGHDT, CDR2 YYEEEE. The CDR3 length is 14 residues. The CDR3 coding sequence is TGTGCCAGCAGCTTGTCAGGGTCCTACAATGAGCAGTTCTTC. It specifies CASSLSGSYNEQFF.

The chain has TRBV3-1 (or the pseudogene TRBV3-2) and TRBJ2-3, with a weak D call TRBD2 (7 bases). Germline CDR1 LGHDT, CDR2 YNNKEL (reference sequence). The CDR3 has 17 residues. V gave up 4 bases and J gave up 2 bases, with 19 bases separating them. The CDR3 sequence: CASSRRGLGGPTDTQYF. CDR3 coding DNA: TGTGCCAGCAGCCGACGAGGGTTGGGGGGGCCCACAGATACGCAGTATTTT.

This rearrangement joins TRBV14 to TRBJ2-7; 11 bases are shared with TRBD2. Germline CDR1 and CDR2: SGHDN and FVKESK. V lost 1 base to trimming and J lost 1 base; unmatched junction nucleotides: 6. The CDR3 is 17 amino acids. The CDR3 bases are TGTGCCAGCAGCCAAGTCCAAACTAGCGGGAGATCCTACGAGCAGTACTTC. Its protein product is CASSQVQTSGRSYEQYF.

This clone has just one count. V usage is TRBV5-1 and J usage is TRBJ2-1, with 13 nucleotides matching TRBD2. Germline loops: CDR1 SGHRS, CDR2 YFSETQ. J was trimmed by 0 bases and V by 4 bases; bases with no gene match: 10. The CDR3 totals 19 residues. The CDR3 sequence is CASSLLTSGGPSSYNEQFF. The DNA of the CDR3 is TGCGCCAGCAGCCTACTGACTAGCGGGGGGCCGAGCTCCTACAATGAGCAGTTCTTC.

This chain connects TRBV29-1 to TRBJ2-2, with 11 nucleotides matching TRBD2. The CDR3 runs 14 residues. V lost 6 bases to trimming and J lost 5 bases; unmatched junction nucleotides: 5. Germline CDR1 SQVTM, CDR2 ANQGSEA. CDR3 residues: CSVFTSGRTGELFF. For the CDR3, the DNA is TGCAGCGTGTTTACTAGCGGGAGAACCGGGGAGCTGTTTTTT.

The chain is built from TRBV27 and TRBJ2-1; the D gene is possibly TRBD2 (5 bases). CDR3 length equals 14 residues. V dropped 5 bases and J dropped 11 bases, with 19 bases sitting between them. Germline V CDR1 and CDR2: MNHEY, SMNVEV (reference sequence). This CDR3 is CASSPTLDSDQQFF. The CDR3 DNA follows: TGTGCCAGCAGTCCCACCCTGGACTCCGACCAGCAGTTCTTC.

The chain joins TRBV28 to TRBJ1-1, with TRBD1 identical over 7 bases. J gave up 0 bases and V 5 bases, and 6 bases lay outside the gene matches. Per the germline V gene, CDR1 is MDHEN and CDR2 is SYDVKM. The CDR3 length is 15 residues. The CDR3 loop is CASSPLTGMNTEAFF. For the CDR3, the DNA is TGTGCCAGCAGTCCATTGACAGGGATGAACACTGAAGCTTTCTTT. The whole variable domain, filled in from reference TRBV28 and TRBJ1-1, reads DVKVTQSSRYLVKRTGEKVFLECVQDMDHENMFWYRQDPGLGLRLIYFSYDVKMKEKGDIPEGYSVSREKKERFSLILESASTNQTSMYLCASSPLTGMNTEAFFGQGTRLTVV.

The chain is built from TRBV14 and TRBJ1-2; D may be TRBD1 (6 bases). The V gene's germline CDR1 is SGHDN and CDR2 FVKESK. Trimming removed 1 base at V and 6 bases at J, with 15 bases between. The CDR3 consists of 15 residues. CDR3 protein: CASSQVIAGVDGYTF. DNA of the CDR3: TGTGCCAGCAGCCAAGTAATCGCAGGGGTGGATGGCTACACCTTC. The whole variable domain, filled in from reference TRBV14 and TRBJ1-2, reads EAGVTQFPSHSVIEKGQTVTLRCDPISGHDNLYWYRRVMGKEIKFLLHFVKESKQDESGMPNNRFLAERTGGTYSTLKVQPAELEDSGVYFCASSQVIAGVDGYTFGSGTRLTVV.

This chain connects TRBV6-2 or TRBV6-3 to TRBJ1-1, with 9 nucleotides matching TRBD1. Germline lookup yields CDR1 MNHEY and CDR2 SVGEGT. CDR3 length equals 14 residues. Trimming took 4 bases from V and 8 from J; bases not matched to a gene: 8. This CDR3 is CASSWDRVASEAFF. CDR3 DNA: TGTGCCAGCAGTTGGGACAGGGTTGCGTCGGAAGCTTTCTTT.

This clone has just one count. The V call is TRBV7-9, the J call TRBJ1-4, with 7 bases identical to TRBD1. The germline V gene has CDR1 SEHNR and CDR2 FQNEAQ (reference sequence). The CDR3 spans 15 residues. The V and J ends lost 1 base and 5 bases, in that order; junction bases with no gene match: 4. CDR3 DNA sequence: TGTGCCAGCAGCTTAGTCGACAGGGAAAATGAAAAACTGTTTTTT. This codes for CASSLVDRENEKLFF.

The chain joins TRBV7-2 to TRBJ2-2, with D perhaps TRBD2 (5 bases). The CDR3 contains 17 residues. Trimming took 1 base from V and 4 from J, leaving 16 bases between them. Germline lookup yields CDR1 SGHTA and CDR2 FQGNSA. The CDR3 coding sequence is TGTGCCAGCAGCTTAGAGGGCGCTAGCACCTCCACCGGGGAGCTGTTTTTT. Amino acid sequence: CASSLEGASTSTGELFF.

The V and J genes are TRBV12-3 or TRBV12-4 and TRBJ1-2; D is unresolved. The CDR3 contains 13 residues. Between the trimmed V and J ends, which lost 1 base and 4 bases, there was a span of 7 bases. The CDR3 DNA reads as TGTGCCAGCAGTTTAGGACACCTCTATGGCTACACCTTC. Translation gives CASSLGHLYGYTF.

The chain employs TRBV10-3 and TRBJ2-7, with 13 bases fitting TRBD2. CDR3 size: 15 residues. CDR1 is ENHRY, CDR2 SYGVKD, per germline. With 4 bases clipped from V and 2 bases from J, the junction kept 2 bases outside the gene matches. The CDR3 bases are TGTGCCATCAGTGGGGGACTAGCGGGGACCTACGAGCAGTACTTC. It specifies CAISGGLAGTYEQYF.

With regard to this clone: Other DNA sequences within the sample encode an identical CDR3. The genes are TRBV18 and TRBJ2-1; 14 bases are shared with TRBD2. V gave up 2 bases and J gave up 5 bases; unmatched junction bases: 2. Germline CDR1 is KGHSH and CDR2 is LQKENI. CDR3 length: 16 residues. CDR3 in DNA: TGTGCCAGCTCACCAGGACTAGCGGGAGGTAACAATGAGCAGTTCTTC. This gives the protein CASSPGLAGGNNEQFF.

The chain recombines TRBV9 with TRBJ2-7; 14 bases match TRBD2. V dropped 4 bases and J dropped 2; count of bases not matched to a gene: 14. The CDR3 sequence is 19 residues long. Germline CDR1 SGDLS, CDR2 YYNGEE. The CDR3 region has the DNA TGTGCCAGCAGCCCCTCCTCCGGGACTAGCGGGGGCCTTACCTACGAGCAGTACTTC. Translation: CASSPSSGTSGGLTYEQYF.

V usage is TRBV27 and J usage is TRBJ1-2; TRBD1 is a possible D gene (6 bases). Germline CDR1 MNHEY, CDR2 SMNVEV (reference sequence). The CDR3 is 14 amino acids. Trimming cost V 5 bases and J 8 bases, with 18 bases left between them. The CDR3 nucleotides read TGTGCCAGCAGTCGGCACGCAGGGGTGGAAGGCTACACCTTC. Translated, it gives CASSRHAGVEGYTF.

The rearrangement joins TRBV3-1 (or the pseudogene TRBV3-2) to TRBJ2-7; unclear D gene. The CDR3 is made up of 11 amino acids. Per germline, CDR1 LGHDT and CDR2 YNNKEL (reference sequence). The ends were cut back, 2 bases at V and 7 bases at J, with 6 bases in the middle. The CDR3 is CASSQYLEQYF. DNA of the CDR3: TGTGCCAGCAGCCAATACTTGGAGCAGTACTTC.

The chain links TRBV12-3 or TRBV12-4 to TRBJ2-7; D might be TRBD1 (6 bases). The V and J ends lost 6 bases and 0 bases respectively, with 9 bases between them. This CDR3 region has 13 residues. In DNA form, the CDR3 reads TGTGCCAGCAGAAACAGGGACTCCTACGAGCAGTACTTC. Amino acid sequence: CASRNRDSYEQYF.